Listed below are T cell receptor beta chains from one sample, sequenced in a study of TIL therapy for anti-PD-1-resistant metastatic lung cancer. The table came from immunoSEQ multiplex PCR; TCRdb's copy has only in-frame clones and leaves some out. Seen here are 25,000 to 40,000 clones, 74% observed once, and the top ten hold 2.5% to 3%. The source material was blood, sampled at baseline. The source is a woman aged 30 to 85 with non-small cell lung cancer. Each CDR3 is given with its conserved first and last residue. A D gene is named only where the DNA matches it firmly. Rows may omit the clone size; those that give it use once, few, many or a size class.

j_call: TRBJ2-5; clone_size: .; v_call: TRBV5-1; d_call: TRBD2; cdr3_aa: CASSQLAGGPETQYF; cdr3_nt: TGCGCCAGCAGCCAACTAGCGGGAGGCCCAGAGACCCAGTACTTC
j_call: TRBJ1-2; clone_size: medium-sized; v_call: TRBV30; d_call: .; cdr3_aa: CAWSVEANYGYTF; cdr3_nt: TGTGCCTGGAGTGTGGAGGCTAACTATGGCTACACCTTC
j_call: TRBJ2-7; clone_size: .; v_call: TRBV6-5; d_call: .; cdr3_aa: CASSDRTATYEQYF; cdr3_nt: TGTGCCAGCAGCGACCGGACAGCCACCTACGAGCAGTACTTC
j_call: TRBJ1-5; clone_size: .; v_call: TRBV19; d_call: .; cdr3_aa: CASSKMDSNQPQHF; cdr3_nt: TGTGCCAGTTCAAAGATGGATAGCAATCAGCCCCAGCATTTT
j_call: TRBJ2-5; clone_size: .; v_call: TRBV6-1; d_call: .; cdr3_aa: CATTGIGVQETQYF; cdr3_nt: TGTGCCACCACCGGCATCGGGGTACAAGAGACCCAGTACTTC
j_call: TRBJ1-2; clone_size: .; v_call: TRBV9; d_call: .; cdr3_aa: CASSVAYGYTF; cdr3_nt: TGTGCCAGCAGCGTTGCCTATGGCTACACCTTC
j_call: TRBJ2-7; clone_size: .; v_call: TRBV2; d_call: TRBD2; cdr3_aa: CASKGSILERESSYEQYF; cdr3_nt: TGTGCCAGCAAGGGGAGCATTCTCGAGCGGGAGAGCTCCTACGAGCAGTACTTC
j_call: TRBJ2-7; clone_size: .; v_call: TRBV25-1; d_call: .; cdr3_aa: CASSEWGRGHYEQYF; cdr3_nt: TGTGCCAGCAGTGAATGGGGGAGGGGGCACTACGAGCAGTACTTC
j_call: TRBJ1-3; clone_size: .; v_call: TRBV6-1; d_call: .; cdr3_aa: CASSDGGEIDTIYF; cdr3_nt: TGTGCCAGCAGTGACGGGGGGGAAATAGACACCATATATTTT
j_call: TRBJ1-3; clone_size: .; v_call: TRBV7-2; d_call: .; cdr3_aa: CASSPSGTFENTIYF; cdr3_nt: TGTGCCAGCAGCCCCTCAGGGACGTTCGAAAACACCATATATTTT
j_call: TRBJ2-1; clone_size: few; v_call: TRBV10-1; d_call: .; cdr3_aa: CASSENGLAQFF; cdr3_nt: TGCGCCAGCAGTGAGAATGGGCTAGCGCAGTTCTTC
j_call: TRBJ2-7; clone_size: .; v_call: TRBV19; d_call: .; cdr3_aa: CASSPLGNPYEQYF; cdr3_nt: TGTGCCAGTAGCCCACTAGGAAACCCCTACGAGCAGTACTTC
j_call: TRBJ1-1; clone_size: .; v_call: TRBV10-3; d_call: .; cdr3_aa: CAISESVAEAFF; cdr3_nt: TGTGCCATCAGTGAGTCGGTCGCTGAAGCTTTCTTT
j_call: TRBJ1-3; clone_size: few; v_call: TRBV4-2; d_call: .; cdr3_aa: CASSQTTSSGNTIYF; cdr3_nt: TGTGCCAGCAGCCAAACGACCTCCTCTGGAAACACCATATATTTT
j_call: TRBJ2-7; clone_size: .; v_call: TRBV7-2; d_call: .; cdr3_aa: CASSSPGLRGSEQYF; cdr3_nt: TGTGCCAGCAGCTCCCCGGGACTCCGAGGAAGCGAGCAGTACTTC
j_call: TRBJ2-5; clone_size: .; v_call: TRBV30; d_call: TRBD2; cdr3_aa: CAWSSGTSFGQETQYF; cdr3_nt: TGTGCCTGGAGTTCCGGGACTAGCTTTGGGCAAGAGACCCAGTACTTC
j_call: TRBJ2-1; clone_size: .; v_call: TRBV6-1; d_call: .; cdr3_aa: CASSLKAAYNEQFF; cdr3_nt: TGTGCCAGCAGCCTAAAGGCCGCCTACAATGAGCAGTTCTTC
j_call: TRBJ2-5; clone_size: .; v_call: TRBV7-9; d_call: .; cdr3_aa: CASINRGSGQETQYF; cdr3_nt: TGTGCCAGCATCAACCGGGGTAGCGGACAAGAGACCCAGTACTTC
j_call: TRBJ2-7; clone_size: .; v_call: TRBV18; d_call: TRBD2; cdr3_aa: CASSRYSGAYEQYF; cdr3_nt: TGTGCCAGCTCACGTTATAGCGGGGCCTACGAGCAGTACTTC
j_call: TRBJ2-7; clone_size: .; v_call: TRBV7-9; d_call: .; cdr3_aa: CASSFRLSYEQYF; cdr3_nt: TGTGCCAGCAGCTTCCGGCTTTCCTACGAGCAGTACTTC
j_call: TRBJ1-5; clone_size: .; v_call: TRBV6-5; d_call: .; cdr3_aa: CASSPPNQPQHF; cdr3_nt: TGTGCCAGCAGCCCACCAAATCAGCCCCAGCATTTT
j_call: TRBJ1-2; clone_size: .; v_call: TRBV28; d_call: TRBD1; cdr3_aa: CASSPDRGPLYGYTF; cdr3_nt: TGTGCCAGCAGTCCCGACAGGGGGCCACTTTATGGCTACACCTTC